The 25 T cell receptor beta chains below all came from one sample that was sequenced in a study of somatic mutations in cytotoxic T cells in rheumatoid arthritis. The table came from immunoSEQ multiplex PCR; TCRdb's copy has only in-frame clones and leaves some out. This table holds 20,000 to 25,000 clones, about 82% found once. Sequences were obtained from CD8+ T cells sorted from blood. The receptors shown here come from a woman aged 45 to 65 in good health.

The chain recombines TRBV14 with TRBJ2-2; D possibly matches TRBD1 or TRBD2 (5 bases each). CDR1 and CDR2 (germline): SGHDN, FVKESK. Trimming took 4 bases from V and 2 from J, leaving 14 bases between them. There are 16 residues in the CDR3. The CDR3 loop is CASSPLRGANTGELFF. The CDR3 DNA sequence: TGTGCCAGCAGCCCGCTGAGGGGCGCCAACACCGGGGAGCTGTTTTTT.

This chain uses TRBV27 with TRBJ2-1; D might be TRBD1 or TRBD2, each matching 5 bases. The V end was cut by 3 bases, the J end by 7 bases, with 7 bases between. The CDR3 runs 12 residues. Germline CDR1 is MNHEY and CDR2 is SMNVEV (reference sequence). CDR3 in amino acids: CASSFWGNEQFF. CDR3 nucleotides: TGTGCCAGCAGTTTCTGGGGGAATGAGCAGTTCTTC.

The count of this clone is one. The chain carries TRBV6-1 and TRBJ1-1, with TRBD1 identical over 8 bases. CDR1 is MNHNS and CDR2 is SASEGT in the germline V gene. This CDR3 contains 18 residues. J lost 4 bases, V lost 0 bases, and 13 bases had no gene match. Here the CDR3 reads CASSEANPVTGVRTEAFF. The CDR3 nucleotides are TGTGCCAGCAGTGAAGCGAATCCAGTGACAGGGGTACGCACTGAAGCTTTCTTT.

The J gene is TRBJ2-7, the V gene TRBV28; 10 nucleotides match TRBD1. The CDR3 sequence is 18 residues long. From germline, CDR1 is MDHEN and CDR2 SYDVKM. The V gene end was trimmed by 8 bases and the J gene end by 1 base; junction bases not matched to a gene: 17. The CDR3 loop reads CASHGPTGGAEISYEQYF. CDR3 sequence (DNA): TGTGCCAGCCATGGGCCGACAGGGGGCGCGGAGATATCCTACGAGCAGTACTTC.

This chain joins TRBV29-1 and TRBJ2-1; D remains unclear. Trimming left V 5 bases short and J 1 base short, with 6 bases between. Germline V gene data show CDR1 as SQVTM and CDR2 as ANQGSEA. CDR3 size: 12 residues. This CDR3 reads CSVSISYNEQFF. CDR3 coding DNA: TGCAGCGTTTCTATTTCCTACAATGAGCAGTTCTTC.

The chain uses TRBV28 and TRBJ2-3; 9 bases fit TRBD2. Germline V gene data show CDR1 as MDHEN and CDR2 as SYDVKM. V lost 6 bases, J lost 3 bases, and 16 bases stayed unmatched. The CDR3 spans 18 residues. CDR3 loop: CASSEPQIAGDTTDTQYF. Written as DNA, the CDR3 is TGTGCCAGCAGCGAACCTCAAATAGCGGGGGATACGACAGATACGCAGTATTTT. The full variable domain, its missing parts supplied by reference TRBV28 and TRBJ2-3, is DVKVTQSSRYLVKRTGEKVFLECVQDMDHENMFWYRQDPGLGLRLIYFSYDVKMKEKGDIPEGYSVSREKKERFSLILESASTNQTSMYLCASSEPQIAGDTTDTQYFGPGTRLTVL.

The chain links TRBV9 to TRBJ1-1, with TRBD1 matching 9 bases. This CDR3 has 14 residues. Trimming removed 2 bases from V and 7 bases from J; junction bases left unmatched: 6. Germline V gene sequence: CDR1 SGDLS, CDR2 YYNGEE. The CDR3: CASSVDRGVDEAFF. CDR3 in DNA: TGTGCCAGCAGCGTGGACAGGGGAGTGGATGAAGCTTTCTTT.

The genes are TRBV11-2 and TRBJ2-1, with 16 bases aligning to TRBD2. This CDR3 contains 16 residues. The V gene's germline CDR1 is SGHAT and CDR2 FQNNGV. V dropped 1 base and J dropped 9; count of bases not matched to a gene: 3. CDR3: CASSLVGTSGGGEQFF. The CDR3 coding sequence is TGTGCCAGCAGCTTAGTCGGGACTAGCGGGGGGGGTGAGCAGTTCTTC.

The V and J genes are TRBV4-1 and TRBJ2-3, with D possibly TRBD2 on 6 matching bases. Trimming shortened V by 0 bases and J by 1 base, and 14 bases separated the two germline ends. This CDR3 is 17 amino acids long. Germline CDR1 is MGHRA and CDR2 is YSYEKL. For the CDR3, the DNA is TGCGCCAGCAGCCAAGACCCGGGACTCGGCGGCACAGATACGCAGTATTTT. Amino acid sequence: CASSQDPGLGGTDTQYF.

The chain links TRBV7-8 to TRBJ2-7; a weak D match, TRBD1 (6 bases). V was trimmed by 1 base and J by 7 bases, leaving 11 bases between them. The germline gives CDR1 SGHVS, CDR2 FQNEAQ. The CDR3 runs 13 residues. Here the CDR3 DNA reads TGTGCCAGCAGCTTAGTAGGGGGTCGGGAGCAGTACGTC. It encodes CASSLVGGREQYV.

The rearrangement uses TRBV7-8 and TRBJ2-7; D is unclear. The CDR3 is 14 residues long. The ends were cut back, 4 bases at V and 0 bases at J, with 10 bases in the middle. Germline V gene lookup returns CDR1 SGHVS and CDR2 FQNEAQ. The CDR3 is CASSSDPSSYEQYF. The CDR3 DNA is TGTGCCAGCAGCTCTGACCCCAGCTCCTACGAGCAGTACTTC.

The chain joins TRBV28 to TRBJ2-5, with D possibly being TRBD2 (6 bases). Looked up from germline, CDR1 is MDHEN and CDR2 is SYDVKM. Between the trimmed V and J ends, which lost 6 bases and 1 base, there was a span of 15 bases. This CDR3 is 15 amino acids long. This CDR3 is CASSLPRDSQETQYF. The CDR3 region has the DNA TGTGCCAGCAGCCTCCCCCGGGACTCCCAAGAGACCCAGTACTTC.

By frequency in the sample, this clone is medium-sized (0.01 to 0.1%). The DNA of the CDR3 is TGTGCCAGCAGCCAAGCGTATAGCAATCAGCCCCAGCATTTT. Protein sequence: CASSQAYSNQPQHF. The chain links TRBV14 to TRBJ1-5; D call uncertain. Deletions cut 1 base from V and 0 bases from J, with 4 bases between. CDR3 length equals 14 residues. Germline V lookup: CDR1 SGHDN, CDR2 FVKESK.

J is TRBJ2-3 and V is TRBV15; D gene ambiguous. The CDR3 has 13 residues. Germline lookup yields CDR1 LNHNV and CDR2 YYDKDF (reference sequence). V shed 9 bases and J shed 0 bases, with 10 bases lying between them. CDR3 coding DNA: TGTGCCACTTCCGGCGGTAGCACAGATACGCAGTATTTT. Translated: CATSGGSTDTQYF.

CDR3 in DNA: TGTGCCAGCAGCCTGACAGGGCGGGGAACTGAAGCTTTCTTT. It translates to CASSLTGRGTEAFF. This chain joins TRBV13 and TRBJ1-1; 7 nucleotides align to TRBD1. V lost 5 bases, J lost 5 bases, and 8 bases stayed unmatched. CDR1 and CDR2 from the germline V gene are PRHDT and FYEKMQ (reference sequence). The CDR3 is 14 residues long.

This clone was counted a single time. The rearrangement links TRBV10-2 to TRBJ2-1; 10 bases map to TRBD1. Germline V gives CDR1 WSHSY, CDR2 SAAADI. This CDR3 has 14 amino acids. V lost 2 bases, J lost 8 bases, and 3 bases stayed unmatched. As DNA, the CDR3 is TGCGCCAGCAGTGAGGGGGGGACAGGGGATGAGCAGTTCTTC. It specifies CASSEGGTGDEQFF.

This clone was picked up one time. This chain uses TRBV10-3 with TRBJ1-4; D might be TRBD1 (6 bases). Trimming cost V 4 bases and J 5 bases, with 14 bases left between them. Germline V gene sequence: CDR1 ENHRY, CDR2 SYGVKD. The CDR3 has 15 residues. In DNA form, the CDR3 reads TGTGCCATCAGTGGGGGGGAGGACAGAAATGAAAAACTGTTTTTT. Translating it yields CAISGGEDRNEKLFF.

This sequence joins TRBV4-2 and TRBJ2-1; 9 bases match TRBD2. Germline loops: CDR1 LGHNA, CDR2 YNFKEQ. This CDR3 has 15 amino acids. V lost 5 bases to trimming and J lost 6 bases; unmatched junction nucleotides: 8. The CDR3 spells CASSSEAGGINEQFF. In DNA form, the CDR3 reads TGTGCCAGCAGCTCGGAAGCGGGGGGCATCAATGAGCAGTTCTTC.

V usage is TRBV27 and J usage is TRBJ2-3; TRBD2 aligns across 9 bases. This CDR3 is built from 17 residues. Losses at the gene ends were 5 bases for V and 2 bases for J; bases not matched to a gene: 11. CDR1 is MNHEY, CDR2 SMNVEV, per germline (reference sequence). In nucleotides, the CDR3 is TGTGCCAGCAGTCCACTCCCTGGCGGGGGGGCCACAGATACGCAGTATTTT. As protein: CASSPLPGGGATDTQYF.

The table lists this clone with a count of one. The chain uses TRBV12-5 and TRBJ2-2; 7 bases are a match to TRBD2. Germline V gene data show CDR1 as LGHNT and CDR2 as FRNRAP. After removal of 6 bases from V and 5 bases from J, the junction contained 15 bases not matched to a gene. The CDR3 consists of 17 residues. CDR3 in DNA: TGTGCTAGTGGCTCATTCCGGGACTACCCCCGAACCGGGGAGCTGTTTTTT. Protein product: CASGSFRDYPRTGELFF.

V is TRBV4-2 and J is TRBJ1-2, with D maybe TRBD1 (5 bases). CDR1 LGHNA and CDR2 YNFKEQ come from the germline V gene. CDR3 length equals 14 residues. V was clipped by 4 bases and J by 6 bases, with 15 bases between them. Here the CDR3 DNA reads TGTGCCAGCAGCCTAAGCGCAGGGATGGATGGCTACACCTTC. Amino acid sequence: CASSLSAGMDGYTF.

The rearrangement uses TRBV5-1 and TRBJ2-7, with D maybe TRBD1 (5 bases). This CDR3 region has 11 residues. With 4 bases removed from V and 3 bases from J, the gap between germline ends came to 5 bases. In germline, CDR1 is SGHRS, CDR2 YFSETQ. The CDR3 DNA is TGCGCCAGCAGCAGGGGCTACGAGCAGTACTTC. Protein sequence: CASSRGYEQYF.

V and J are TRBV4-3 and TRBJ2-1; D is unresolved. Per germline, CDR1 LGHNA and CDR2 YSLEER. V was shortened by 0 bases and J by 10 bases, with 13 bases between the two germline ends. There are 14 residues in the CDR3. CDR3 nucleotide sequence: TGCGCCAGCAGCCAAGATCTAGGTCCGTACGAGCAGTTCTTC. Translating it yields CASSQDLGPYEQFF.

CDR3 loop: CASSPTLRGRGEKLFF. Here the CDR3 DNA reads TGTGCCAGCAGCCCAACCTTAAGGGGGCGCGGTGAAAAACTGTTTTTT. The chain employs TRBV7-9 and TRBJ1-4; 7 bases agree with TRBD1. Germline trimming cut 5 bases from V and 7 bases from J; bases unmatched to any gene: 13. Germline V gene lookup returns CDR1 SEHNR and CDR2 FQNEAQ (reference sequence). The CDR3 is 16 residues long.

The genes are TRBV9 and TRBJ1-2, with 9 bases matching TRBD1. The V gene's germline CDR1 is SGDLS and CDR2 YYNGEE. V lost 4 bases and J lost 7; bases outside the gene matches: 8. The CDR3 has 14 amino acids. The chain's CDR3 is CASSLGQGTFGYTF. CDR3 nucleotides: TGTGCCAGCAGCCTCGGACAGGGGACCTTTGGCTACACCTTC.